One sample yielded the 16 T cell receptor beta chains listed below, sequenced in a study of T cell responses to AZD1222 COVID-19 vaccine. The repertoire was sequenced with immunoSEQ multiplex PCR; TCRdb's copy has only in-frame clones and lacks some. This sample carries 140,000 to 150,000 clones, 93% of them seen once, and the ten largest clones take roughly an eighth. The starting material was peripheral blood, obtained after recovery from COVID-19. These TCRs come from an adult who had recovered from COVID-19.

The CDR3, as DNA: TGTGCCAGCAGCTCCGGCATGGGGCCCTCCTACGAGCAGTACTTC. It is translated as CASSSGMGPSYEQYF. The rearrangement uses TRBV28 and TRBJ2-7; possible D gene TRBD1, 5 bases. This CDR3 contains 15 residues. V was trimmed by 6 bases and J by 0 bases, leaving 15 bases between them. Germline V gene data show CDR1 as MDHEN and CDR2 as SYDVKM. Based on the CDR3 plus reference TRBV28 and TRBJ2-7, the full variable domain is DVKVTQSSRYLVKRTGEKVFLECVQDMDHENMFWYRQDPGLGLRLIYFSYDVKMKEKGDIPEGYSVSREKKERFSLILESASTNQTSMYLCASSSGMGPSYEQYFGPGTRLTVT.

The chain recombines TRBV7-9 with TRBJ2-7; the match to TRBD1 covers 9 bases. The CDR3 loop spans 13 amino acids. J gave up 6 bases and V 5 bases, and 5 bases lay outside the gene matches. Germline V gene data show CDR1 as SEHNR and CDR2 as FQNEAQ (reference sequence). The DNA of the CDR3 is TGTGCCAGCAGCCAAACAGGGGGCGGCGAGCAGTACTTC. Amino acids: CASSQTGGGEQYF.

This chain joins TRBV4-1 and TRBJ2-1; 10 bases map to TRBD2. CDR3 length: 16 amino acids. Germline lookup yields CDR1 MGHRA and CDR2 YSYEKL. V shed 0 bases and J 7 bases; nucleotides not matched to a gene: 6. The CDR3 DNA reads as TGCGCCAGCAGCCAAGAGTACCTAGCGGGAGTTAATGAGCAGTTCTTC. Encoded protein: CASSQEYLAGVNEQFF.

This clone was counted once. The V and J genes are TRBV5-1 and TRBJ2-5, with TRBD2 identical over 11 bases. Trimming cost V 4 bases and J 5 bases; bases outside gene matches: 10. The CDR3 has 16 residues. Germline V gives CDR1 SGHRS, CDR2 YFSETQ. The CDR3 loop reads CASSPGLAGTMETQYF. The CDR3 DNA is TGCGCCAGCAGCCCCGGACTAGCGGGCACGATGGAGACCCAGTACTTC.

As concerns this clone: Other DNA sequences in the sample encode the same CDR3. The chain is built from TRBV27 and TRBJ1-1; D is uncertain. Trimming left V 2 bases short and J 4 bases short, with 2 bases between. This CDR3 is built from 11 residues. The germline V gene encodes CDR1 MNHEY and CDR2 SMNVEV (reference sequence). The CDR3 DNA reads as TGTGCCAGCAGTTTAGGCACTGAAGCTTTCTTT. Protein product: CASSLGTEAFF.

This rearrangement joins TRBV9 to TRBJ1-6; weak D call: TRBD1 (5 bases). CDR3 length: 14 amino acids. CDR1 is SGDLS and CDR2 is YYNGEE in the germline V gene. Trimming pared 4 bases from V and 8 bases from J, leaving 13 bases between. The CDR3 protein is CASSPYGGDSPLHF. The CDR3 coding sequence is TGTGCCAGCAGCCCCTACGGGGGTGATTCACCCCTCCACTTT.

CDR3 DNA sequence: TGTGCCAGCAGCGTAGGAGGTGGGGCCCGAACAGATACGCAGTATTTT. Amino acid sequence: CASSVGGGARTDTQYF. The rearrangement uses TRBV9 and TRBJ2-3; a possible D gene is TRBD1 (5 bases). Per germline, CDR1 SGDLS and CDR2 YYNGEE. The V end lost 0 bases, the J end lost 3 bases, and 14 bases lay between the germline ends. The CDR3 totals 16 residues.

The chain is built from TRBV2 and TRBJ1-2; possible D gene TRBD1, 5 bases. Germline CDR1 reads SNHLY; CDR2 reads FYNNEI. The CDR3 is made up of 13 amino acids. The V and J ends lost 8 bases and 0 bases respectively, with 10 bases between them. DNA for the CDR3: TGTGCCAGCGGGGCCGGAGCTAACTATGGCTACACCTTC. Protein: CASGAGANYGYTF.

The J gene is TRBJ2-2, the V gene TRBV11-2; either TRBD1 or TRBD2 may fit D (5 bases each). CDR3 length: 14 residues. Germline assignment: CDR1 SGHAT and CDR2 FQNNGV. The V and J ends lost 2 bases and 6 bases respectively, with 10 bases between them. CDR3 loop: CASSLTGRAGELFF. CDR3 bases: TGTGCCAGCAGCTTAACGGGACGGGCCGGGGAGCTGTTTTTT. Full variable domain (missing parts from reference TRBV11-2 and TRBJ2-2): EAGVAQSPRYKIIEKRQSVAFWCNPISGHATLYWYQQILGQGPKLLIQFQNNGVVDDSQLPKDRFSAERLKGVDSTLKIQPAKLEDSAVYLCASSLTGRAGELFFGEGSRLTVL.

The chain joins TRBV10-3 to TRBJ2-3; D is possibly TRBD2 (6 bases). Trimming shortened V by 3 bases and J by 4 bases, and 11 bases separated the two germline ends. The CDR3 length is 14 residues. Germline CDR1 and CDR2: ENHRY and SYGVKD. The DNA of the CDR3 is TGTGCCATCAGTGAAGGCGGGAACTCAGATACGCAGTATTTT. This codes for CAISEGGNSDTQYF.

The V and J genes are TRBV29-1 and TRBJ1-1, with D possibly TRBD1 on 6 matching bases. Trimming removed 6 bases at V and 0 bases at J, with 11 bases between. There are 13 residues in the CDR3. Germline V CDR1 and CDR2: SQVTM, ANQGSEA. CDR3 nucleotide sequence: TGCAGCGTCGCGGGGACAATGAACACTGAAGCTTTCTTT. It codes for CSVAGTMNTEAFF.

The rearrangement uses TRBV7-9 and TRBJ2-5, with a weak D call TRBD1 (5 bases). V was cut by 2 bases and J by 5 bases, with 18 bases left in between. The CDR3 consists of 16 residues. Germline lookup yields CDR1 SEHNR and CDR2 FQNEAQ (reference sequence). In DNA, the CDR3 is TGTGCCAGCAGCTTAAGGGGTTTAGGGATTCCTGAGACCCAGTACTTC. This sequence encodes CASSLRGLGIPETQYF. Full variable domain (remainder filled in from reference TRBV7-9 and TRBJ2-5): DTGVSQNPRHKITKRGQNVTFRCDPISEHNRLYWYRQTLGQGPEFLTYFQNEAQLEKSRLLSDRFSAERPKGSFSTLEIQRTEQGDSAMYLCASSLRGLGIPETQYFGPGTRLLVL.

This clone is a singleton in its sample. The V and J genes are TRBV27 and TRBJ1-3; D might be TRBD1 (6 bases). The CDR3 totals 14 residues. Trimming took off 8 bases at V and 2 bases at J, with 13 bases between the two ends. Germline CDR1 reads MNHEY; CDR2 reads SMNVEV (reference sequence). CDR3 nucleotides: TGTGCCAGCGCGGGGGGGACAACTGGAAACACCATATATTTT. The encoded protein is CASAGGTTGNTIYF.

This chain links TRBV27 with TRBJ2-2; 8 bases line up with TRBD2. Germline CDR1 is MNHEY and CDR2 is SMNVEV (reference sequence). J gave up 4 bases and V 6 bases, and 13 bases lay outside the gene matches. This CDR3 is built from 17 residues. The DNA of the CDR3 is TGTGCCAGCAGCCGCTCCCTAATCGGGAGGGCCACCGGGGAGCTGTTTTTT. It codes for CASSRSLIGRATGELFF.

The chain uses TRBV28 and TRBJ2-2, with unresolved D. Germline values: CDR1 MDHEN, CDR2 SYDVKM. CDR3 size: 15 residues. V was pared by 3 bases and J by 0 bases, with 8 bases between. The DNA of the CDR3 is TGTGCCAGCAGTTTGGACGGAGCGAACACCGGGGAGCTGTTTTTT. It codes for CASSLDGANTGELFF.

V gene TRBV28 combines with J gene TRBJ1-1, with D possibly being TRBD1 (6 bases). From germline, CDR1 is MDHEN and CDR2 SYDVKM. This CDR3 is built from 15 residues. The germline V and J ends were trimmed by 2 bases and 5 bases, with 15 bases remaining between them. The CDR3 loop is CASSLHGGVRTEAFF. The CDR3, as DNA: TGTGCCAGCAGTTTACACGGGGGCGTTCGAACTGAAGCTTTCTTT.